Here is one T cell receptor (beta chain) with its context. The target antigen is unknown. The V gene's germline CDR1 is SNHLY and CDR2 FYNNEI. Trimming took 5 bases from V and 3 from J, leaving 14 bases between them. This CDR3 is built from 14 residues. These data originate in a study of T-cell memory formation after mild COVID-19. Study-level findings and limits: Most CD4+ clones that shrank were in CM and EM, while CD8+ ones turned up in EMRA.

TCRdb analysed the 5' RACE reads with MiXCR anew, one entry per CDR3 protein. Of around 310,000 distinct CDR3 sequences in the sample, roughly an eighth are singletons; the top ten hold 21%. The origin of this receptor is a man aged 18 to 30 who had mild COVID-19 (a few samples of this study predate the infection). Cell type and time point are not known. The sequenced sample consisted of PBMCs or a T cell subset sorted from them (not recorded which). The chain employs TRBV2 and TRBJ2-7; TRBD1 might be the D (6 bases). This CDR3 is CASSPTDRRYEQYF. For the CDR3, the DNA is TGTGCCAGCAGTCCAACGGACAGACGCTACGAGCAGTACTTC.